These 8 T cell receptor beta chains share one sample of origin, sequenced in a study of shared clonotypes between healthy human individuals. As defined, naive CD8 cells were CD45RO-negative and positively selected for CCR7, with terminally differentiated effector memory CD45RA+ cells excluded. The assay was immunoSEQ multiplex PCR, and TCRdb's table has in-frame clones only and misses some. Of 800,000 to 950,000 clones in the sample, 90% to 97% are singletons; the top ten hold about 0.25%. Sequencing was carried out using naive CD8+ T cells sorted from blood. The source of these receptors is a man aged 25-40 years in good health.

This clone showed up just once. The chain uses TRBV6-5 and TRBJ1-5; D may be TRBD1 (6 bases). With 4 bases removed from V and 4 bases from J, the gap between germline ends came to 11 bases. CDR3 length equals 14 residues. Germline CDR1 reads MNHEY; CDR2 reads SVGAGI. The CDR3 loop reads CASSLDRFNQPQHF. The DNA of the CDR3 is TGTGCCAGCAGTTTAGACAGGTTTAATCAGCCCCAGCATTTT.

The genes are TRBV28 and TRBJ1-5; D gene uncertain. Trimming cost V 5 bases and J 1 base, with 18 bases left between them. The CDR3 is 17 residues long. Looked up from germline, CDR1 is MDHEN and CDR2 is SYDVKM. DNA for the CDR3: TGTGCCAGCAGTCCACCGCGCACAGTTATGAGCAATCAGCCCCAGCATTTT. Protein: CASSPPRTVMSNQPQHF.

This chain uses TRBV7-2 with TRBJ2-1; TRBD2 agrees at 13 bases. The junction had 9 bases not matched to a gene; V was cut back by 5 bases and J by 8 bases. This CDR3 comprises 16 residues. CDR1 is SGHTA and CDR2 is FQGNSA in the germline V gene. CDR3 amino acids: CASSPRTSGSFHEQFF. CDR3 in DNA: TGTGCCAGCAGCCCCAGGACTAGCGGGAGTTTCCATGAGCAGTTCTTC.

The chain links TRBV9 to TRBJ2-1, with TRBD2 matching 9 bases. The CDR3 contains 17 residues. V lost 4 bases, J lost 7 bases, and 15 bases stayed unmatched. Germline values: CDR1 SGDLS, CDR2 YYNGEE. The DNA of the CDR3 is TGTGCCAGCAGCACCAGCCCTACCGTAGCGGGAGCTAATGAGCAGTTCTTC. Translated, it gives CASSTSPTVAGANEQFF.

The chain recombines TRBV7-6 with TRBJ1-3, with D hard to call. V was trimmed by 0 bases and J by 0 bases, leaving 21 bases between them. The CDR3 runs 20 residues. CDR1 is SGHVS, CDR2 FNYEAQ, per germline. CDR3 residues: CASSLAPKLKPGSSGNTIYF. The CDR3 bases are TGTGCCAGCAGCTTAGCTCCGAAGCTGAAGCCGGGGAGCTCTGGAAACACCATATATTTT.

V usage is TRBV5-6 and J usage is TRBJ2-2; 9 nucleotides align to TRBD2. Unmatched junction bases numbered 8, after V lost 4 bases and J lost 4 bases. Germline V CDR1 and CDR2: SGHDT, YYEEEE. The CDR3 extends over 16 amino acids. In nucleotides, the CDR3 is TGTGCCAGCAGCATGATGACTAGCGGAGGCACCGGGGAGCTGTTTTTT. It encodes CASSMMTSGGTGELFF. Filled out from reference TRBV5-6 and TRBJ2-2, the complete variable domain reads DAGVTQSPTHLIKTRGQQVTLRCSPKSGHDTVSWYQQALGQGPQFIFQYYEEEERQRGNFPDRFSGHQFPNYSSELNVNALLLGDSALYLCASSMMTSGGTGELFFGEGSRLTVL.

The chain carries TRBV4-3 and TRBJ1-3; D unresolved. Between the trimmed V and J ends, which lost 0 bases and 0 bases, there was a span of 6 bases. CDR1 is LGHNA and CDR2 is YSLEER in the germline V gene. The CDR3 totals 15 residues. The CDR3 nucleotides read TGCGCCAGCAGCCAAGATTCCGCCTCTGGAAACACCATATATTTT. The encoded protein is CASSQDSASGNTIYF.

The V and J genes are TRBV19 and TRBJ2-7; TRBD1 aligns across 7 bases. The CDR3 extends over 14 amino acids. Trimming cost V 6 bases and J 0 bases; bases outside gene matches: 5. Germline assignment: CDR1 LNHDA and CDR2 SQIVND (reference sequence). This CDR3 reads CASSGQASSYEQYF. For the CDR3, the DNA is TGTGCCAGTAGCGGACAGGCGAGCTCCTACGAGCAGTACTTC. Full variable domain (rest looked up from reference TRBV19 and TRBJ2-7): DGGITQSPKYLFRKEGQNVTLSCEQNLNHDAMYWYRQDPGQGLRLIYYSQIVNDFQKGDIAEGYSVSREKKESFPLTVTSAQKNPTAFYLCASSGQASSYEQYFGPGTRLTVT.